The sequence of this TCR beta chain was determined in a study of shared clonotypes between healthy human individuals. A note on this clone: Possible read error: a much larger clone is one base away.

Adult Caucasians living in Nashville, Tennessee made up all of the donors. From germline, CDR1 is SGHVS and CDR2 FQNEAQ. V was clipped by 0 bases and J by 0 bases, with 2 bases between them. CDR3 length: 13 amino acids. Assay used: immunoSEQ multiplex PCR; TCRdb lists only in-frame clones, some missing. The profile shows over a million clones, about 80% of them singletons. The sequencing input was memory CD4+ T cells from PBMCs. Subset here: CD45RA-negative fraction. This clonotype was obtained from a man aged 18 to 29 in good health. Some clones in this sample may be carry-over from other donors' samples. V and J are TRBV7-8 and TRBJ1-1; D is undetermined. This chain's CDR3 is CASSLALNTEAFF. The CDR3 coding sequence is TGTGCCAGCAGCTTAGCTCTGAACACTGAAGCTTTCTTT. The variable domain in full, with the rest retrieved from reference TRBV7-8 and TRBJ1-1, is GAGVSQSPRYKVAKRGQDVALRCDPISGHVSLFWYQQALGQGPEFLTYFQNEAQLDKSGLPSDRFFAERPEGSVSTLKIQRTQQEDSAVYLCASSLALNTEAFFGQGTRLTVV.